These 3 T cell receptor beta chains share one sample of origin, sequenced in a study of T cell responses to AZD1222 COVID-19 vaccine (dated by TCRdb to the early 2020s). In the paper's terms, the time point label means: baseline before first vaccination. Library method: the immunoSEQ multiplex PCR assay. Not all clones reach the TCRdb copy of this immuneACCESS table, which keeps in-frame sequences only. Checked studies attribute under half of the gap to unresolved V genes and leave the rest unexplained. In this sample the table shows 75,000 to 100,000 clones, around nine tenths of which occur a single time. Approximately 12% of the sample is held by the ten biggest clonotypes. This specimen consisted of peripheral blood, obtained on day 0 of AZD1222 vaccination. These receptors were collected from an adult in good health.

The genes are TRBV30 and TRBJ1-5, with D perhaps TRBD1 (6 bases). This CDR3 is 13 amino acids long. Germline V gene sequence: CDR1 GTSNPN, CDR2 SVGIG (reference sequence). Trimming pared 2 bases from V and 2 bases from J, leaving 7 bases between. As DNA, the CDR3 is TGTGCCTGGAGTCGACAGGGCAATCAGCCCCAGCATTTT. This gives the protein CAWSRQGNQPQHF.

The chain employs TRBV19 and TRBJ2-3; 7 nucleotides align to TRBD2. V dropped 5 bases and J dropped 1; count of bases not matched to a gene: 6. The CDR3 extends over 15 amino acids. CDR1 LNHDA and CDR2 SQIVND come from the germline V gene (reference sequence). The CDR3 loop reads CASSVRGSGTDTQYF. As DNA, the CDR3 is TGTGCCAGTAGTGTGCGGGGGTCTGGCACAGATACGCAGTATTTT.

This chain connects TRBV12-3 or TRBV12-4 to TRBJ2-7, with 7 bases matching TRBD2. J lost 6 bases, V lost 3 bases, and 2 bases had no gene match. The CDR3 is 12 amino acids. CDR3 region: CASSFWGGEQYF. CDR3 nucleotide sequence: TGTGCCAGCAGTTTCTGGGGGGGCGAGCAGTACTTC.